The T cell receptor (beta chain) under discussion was sequenced for a study of PD-1 blockade in classical Hodgkin lymphoma. Notes on this clone: Its antigen remains unidentified.

Relapses following autologous stem cell transplantation were seen in all patients, with brentuximab vedotin exposure varying. Germline V gene lookup returns CDR1 MGHRA and CDR2 YSYEKL. V dropped 0 bases and J dropped 10 bases, with 10 bases sitting between them. CDR3 length: 13 residues. Study-level points and caveats: Baseline diversity in complete responders resembled that of newly diagnosed patients. In newly diagnosed patients, baseline TCR diversity was reportedly below that of healthy donors.

The data were produced by immunoSEQ multiplex PCR, yet TCRdb's version contains in-frame clones alone and is incomplete. The data show about 97,000 clones, roughly 84% seen once. The clonotype comes from a human donor with classical Hodgkin lymphoma. This chain joins TRBV4-1 and TRBJ2-1; D may be TRBD2 (5 bases). Here the sequenced sample was peripheral blood mononuclear cells (PBMCs), taken at baseline. The DNA for the CDR3 is TGCGCCAGCAGCCAAGATCGACCGGGGGAGCAGTTCTTC. Translating gives CASSQDRPGEQFF.